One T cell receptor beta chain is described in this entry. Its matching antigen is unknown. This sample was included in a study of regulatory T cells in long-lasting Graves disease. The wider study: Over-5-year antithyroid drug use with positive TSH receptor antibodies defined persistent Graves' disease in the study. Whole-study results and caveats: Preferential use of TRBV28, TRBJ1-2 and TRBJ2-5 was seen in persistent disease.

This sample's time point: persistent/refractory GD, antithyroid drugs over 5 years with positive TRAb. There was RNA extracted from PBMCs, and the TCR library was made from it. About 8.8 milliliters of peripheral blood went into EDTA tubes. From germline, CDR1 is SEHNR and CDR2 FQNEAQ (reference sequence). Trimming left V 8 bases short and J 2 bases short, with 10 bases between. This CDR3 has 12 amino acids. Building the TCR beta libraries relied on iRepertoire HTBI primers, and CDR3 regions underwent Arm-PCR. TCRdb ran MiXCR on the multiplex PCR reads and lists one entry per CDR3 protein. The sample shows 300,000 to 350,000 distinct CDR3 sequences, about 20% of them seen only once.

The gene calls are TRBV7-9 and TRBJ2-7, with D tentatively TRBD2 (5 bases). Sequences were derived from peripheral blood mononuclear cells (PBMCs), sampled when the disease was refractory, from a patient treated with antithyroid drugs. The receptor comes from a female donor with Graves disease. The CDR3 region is CASEGTPYEQYF. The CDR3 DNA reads TGTGCCAGCGAGGGTACCCCCTACGAGCAGTACTTC.